The 3 T cell receptor beta chains given below trace back to one sample, sequenced in a study of cytotoxic CD8 clonotypes in ibrutinib-treated CLL. Repertoires were generated with immunoSEQ multiplex PCR, while TCRdb's copy carries only in-frame clones and drops some. The top ten hold about 2% of the sample, which has about 160,000 clones, roughly four fifths seen once. The sample consisted of PBMCs, taken after 12 months of ibrutinib treatment. The source is a human donor with chronic lymphocytic leukemia.

This clone is a singleton in its sample. The gene calls are TRBV4-2 and TRBJ2-3; D is perhaps TRBD1 (5 bases). CDR3 length: 13 residues. Trimming took off 1 base at V and 4 bases at J, with 6 bases between the two ends. Germline V CDR1 and CDR2: LGHNA, YNFKEQ. CDR3: CASSQARADTQYF. CDR3 DNA sequence: TGTGCCAGCAGCCAAGCCAGGGCAGATACGCAGTATTTT.

This rearrangement joins TRBV25-1 to TRBJ2-1; D is unresolved. Deletions cut 1 base from V and 5 bases from J, with 9 bases between. This CDR3 has 14 residues. CDR1 MGHDK and CDR2 SYGVNS come from the germline V gene. The CDR3 bases are TGTGCCAGCAGTGAATTCGAGGACCACAATGAGCAGTTCTTC. Residues: CASSEFEDHNEQFF.

The gene calls are TRBV7-2 and TRBJ2-7, with 8 bases that match TRBD1. Germline V CDR1 and CDR2: SGHTA, FQGNSA. CDR3 size: 15 residues. With V trimmed by 4 bases and J by 2 bases, 7 bases remained unmatched. CDR3 protein: CASSSRQGPTYEQYF. The CDR3 coding sequence is TGTGCCAGCAGCTCTCGACAGGGGCCAACCTACGAGCAGTACTTC.